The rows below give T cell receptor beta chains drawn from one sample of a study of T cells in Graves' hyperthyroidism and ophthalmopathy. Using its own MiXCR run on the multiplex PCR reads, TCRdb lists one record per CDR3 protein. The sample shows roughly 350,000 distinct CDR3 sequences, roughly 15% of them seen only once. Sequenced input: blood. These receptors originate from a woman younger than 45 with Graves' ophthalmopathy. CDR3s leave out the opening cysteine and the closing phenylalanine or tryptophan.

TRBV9,ASSVGPLAGAQETQY
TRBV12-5,ASGLVSSQGPEKLF
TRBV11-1,ASSFTRGSGNTIY
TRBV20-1,SASGGTQSYYGYT
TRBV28,ASSLFPMTGREQY
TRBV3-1,ASTQGFTGELF
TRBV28,ASSLWEGGSEKLF
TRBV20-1,SAFGQGYEQY
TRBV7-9,ASSWGLAGGYYNEQF
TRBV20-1,SARPGQGFAYEQY
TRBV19,ASTLGGNGNQPQH
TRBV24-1,ATSEGRGGLETQY
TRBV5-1,ASSLAVGTWTGRTTGELF
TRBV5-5,ASSLIPGQGNTGELF
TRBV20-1,SAGFGVAEAF
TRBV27,ASSLRTQSYNEQF
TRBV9,ASSTGPAGGNTGELF
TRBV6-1,ASGKELHTQY
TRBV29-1,SVLTRDRVGEKLF
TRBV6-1,ASSDRTGGEAF
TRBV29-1,SVEGTGNTEAF
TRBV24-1,ATETGTGEKLF
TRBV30,AWRGGRETQY
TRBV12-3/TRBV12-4,ASSYEPNVFDNEQF
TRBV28,ASSGLRTGGTGELF
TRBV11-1,ASGFYVAGDGYT
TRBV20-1,SALLQEGLSGYT
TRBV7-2,ASSPSGGPSTDTQY
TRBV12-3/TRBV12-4,ASSLVGATAF
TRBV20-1,SARSIGQGADTQY
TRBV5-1,ASSIDSYNEQF
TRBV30,AWSYGSQSVEQF
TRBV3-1,VSSQESRGGNTEAF
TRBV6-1,ASRGQTEKLF
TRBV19,ASSIGSPLNTEAF
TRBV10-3,AISQTTGVGTDTQY
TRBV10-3,AISRQGYAELF
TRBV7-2,ASSLAGTKTNYGYT
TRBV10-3,AISDSGASQPQH
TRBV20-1,SARRGRGQNRYEQY
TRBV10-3,AISESSEGNPETQY
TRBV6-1,ASSEGSGSNQPQH